The 20 T cell receptor beta chains given below trace back to one sample, sequenced in a study of shared clonotypes between healthy human individuals. The protocol was immunoSEQ multiplex PCR, while the TCRdb copy is restricted to in-frame clones and leaves out a portion. The sample consists of around 940,000 clones, 70% to 85% of them appearing once. Sample: memory CD4+ T cells sorted from blood. Subset defined: CD45RA-negative fraction. These receptors were taken from a man between 18 and 29 years old in good health.

The V and J genes are TRBV29-1 and TRBJ1-1; 8 bases line up with TRBD1. CDR3 size: 14 residues. Germline CDR1 is SQVTM and CDR2 is ANQGSEA. With V trimmed by 3 bases and J by 5 bases, 8 bases remained unmatched. This CDR3 reads CSVDSAGGLTEAFF. CDR3 DNA: TGCAGCGTTGACTCGGCAGGGGGCCTGACTGAAGCTTTCTTT.

V gene TRBV6-1 combines with J gene TRBJ1-5, with no clear D. The V end was cut by 3 bases, the J end by 3 bases, with 6 bases between. Germline V gene data show CDR1 as MNHNS and CDR2 as SASEGT. This CDR3 has 13 amino acids. The CDR3 DNA sequence: TGTGCCAGCAGTGAGGTACTCAATCAGCCCCAGCATTTT. Translation: CASSEVLNQPQHF.

The chain combines TRBV2 with TRBJ2-7; 9 bases agree with TRBD1. V shed 6 bases and J 0 bases; nucleotides not matched to a gene: 6. The CDR3 runs 15 residues. The V gene's germline CDR1 is SNHLY and CDR2 FYNNEI. CDR3 nucleotide sequence: TGTGCCAGCAGAGGTTGGGACAGGGACTCCTACGAGCAGTACTTC. Encoded protein: CASRGWDRDSYEQYF.

The rearrangement links TRBV7-2 to TRBJ2-7; 11 nucleotides agree with TRBD2. After removal of 4 bases from V and 6 bases from J, the junction contained 11 bases not matched to a gene. Germline V gene data show CDR1 as SGHTA and CDR2 as FQGNSA. This CDR3 has 16 amino acids. The CDR3 DNA reads TGTGCCAGCAGCTATACTAGCGGGAGTCCCCTGCTCGAGCAGTACTTC. Translated, it gives CASSYTSGSPLLEQYF.

This chain connects TRBV18 to TRBJ2-4; 7 bases line up with TRBD1. The germline CDR1 and CDR2 sequences are KGHSH and LQKENI. V was clipped by 6 bases and J by 2 bases; unmatched bases: 4. The CDR3 has 14 residues. CDR3 sequence: CASSPGQTKNIQYF. Written as DNA, the CDR3 is TGTGCCAGCTCCCCGGGACAGACCAAAAACATTCAGTACTTC.

V usage is TRBV29-1 and J usage is TRBJ1-2; 9 bases fit TRBD1. J lost 6 bases, V lost 3 bases, and 8 bases had no gene match. The CDR3 is 14 residues long. CDR1 is SQVTM and CDR2 is ANQGSEA in the germline V gene. The CDR3, as DNA: TGCAGCGTTGAGGTCTCTGGACAGGGGAATGGCTACACCTTC. This encodes CSVEVSGQGNGYTF. The whole variable domain, filled in from reference TRBV29-1 and TRBJ1-2, reads SAVISQKPSRDICQRGTSLTIQCQVDSQVTMMFWYRQQPGQSLTLIATANQGSEATYESGFVIDKFPISRPNLTFSTLTVSNMSPEDSSIYLCSVEVSGQGNGYTFGSGTRLTVV.

The chain uses TRBV28 and TRBJ2-3, with D perhaps matching TRBD2 (6 bases). There are 17 residues in the CDR3. Germline V gene sequence: CDR1 MDHEN, CDR2 SYDVKM. Trimming left V 5 bases short and J 6 bases short, with 24 bases between. The CDR3 loop reads CASSDWGLAFKQDTQYF. The CDR3 region has the DNA TGTGCCAGCAGTGACTGGGGTCTAGCGTTCAAACAGGATACGCAGTATTTT.

The sample holds a few counts of this clone. The rearrangement links TRBV7-2 to TRBJ1-3; D is unclear. Germline V gives CDR1 SGHTA, CDR2 FQGNSA. The length of the CDR3 is 11 residues. The germline V and J ends were trimmed by 3 bases and 16 bases, with 13 bases remaining between them. The CDR3 nucleotides are TGTGCCAGCAGCTTGGCGGGAAATATGTATTTT. Its protein is CASSLAGNMYF.

Regarding this clone: Other DNA sequences in the sample encode the same CDR3. The CDR3 DNA sequence: TGTGCCTGGACAGGGAGGGAGACCCAGTACTTC. The encoded protein is CAWTGRETQYF. The J gene is TRBJ2-5, the V gene TRBV30; a weak D match, TRBD2 (6 bases). From germline, CDR1 is GTSNPN and CDR2 SVGIG (reference sequence). Trimming left V 4 bases short and J 5 bases short, with 8 bases between. This CDR3 spans 11 amino acids.

The genes are TRBV7-9 and TRBJ1-2; 8 bases line up with TRBD1. CDR3 size: 13 residues. Germline V gene lookup returns CDR1 SEHNR and CDR2 FQNEAQ (reference sequence). J gave up 6 bases and V 1 base, and 1 base lay outside the gene matches. CDR3 DNA: TGTGCCAGCAGCTTAGGGACAGGGCATGGCTACACCTTC. This translates into CASSLGTGHGYTF.

The V and J genes are TRBV28 and TRBJ1-2; D is possibly TRBD1 (5 bases). Germline V gene data show CDR1 as MDHEN and CDR2 as SYDVKM. V was shortened by 2 bases and J by 4 bases, with 14 bases between the two germline ends. The CDR3 covers 15 residues. The DNA for the CDR3 is TGTGCCAGCAGTTTAAGCAGGGCCCTGGGCTATGGCTACACCTTC. The encoded protein is CASSLSRALGYGYTF.

The chain employs TRBV4-1 and TRBJ1-5; tentative D call: TRBD1 (5 bases). This CDR3 is built from 15 residues. Trimming stripped 0 bases from V and 6 bases from J, with 12 bases between. Germline CDR1 and CDR2: MGHRA and YSYEKL. The CDR3, as DNA: TGCGCCAGCAGCCAAGAGGAGCAGGGCCGTCAGCCCCAGCATTTT. It codes for CASSQEEQGRQPQHF.

DNA of the CDR3: TGTGCCAGCAGCGAACGGACTAGCGGGAGCCCCCGTGAGCAGTTCTTC. This translates into CASSERTSGSPREQFF. J is TRBJ2-1 and V is TRBV7-2; 13 bases match TRBD2. CDR1 SGHTA and CDR2 FQGNSA come from the germline V gene. Trimming took 5 bases from V and 9 from J; bases not matched to a gene: 10. This CDR3 is 16 amino acids long. Using reference TRBV7-2 and TRBJ2-1 for the parts outside the CDR3, the full variable domain is GAGVSQSPSNKVTEKGKDVELRCDPISGHTALYWYRQSLGQGLEFLIYFQGNSAPDKSGLPSDRFSAERTGGSVSTLTIQRTQQEDSAVYLCASSERTSGSPREQFFGPGTRLTVL.

The chain uses TRBV5-1 and TRBJ2-2; D remains unclear. Germline V CDR1 and CDR2: SGHRS, YFSETQ. The ends were cut back, 1 base at V and 1 base at J, with 11 bases in the middle. CDR3 size: 16 residues. CDR3 loop: CASSLRVTENTGELFF. The CDR3 DNA reads as TGCGCCAGCAGCTTGAGGGTTACGGAGAACACCGGGGAGCTGTTTTTT.

The table lists this clone with a count of one. The gene calls are TRBV5-5 and TRBJ2-2; 9 bases are shared with TRBD2. The CDR3 covers 16 residues. Unmatched junction bases numbered 7, after V lost 1 base and J lost 6 bases. Germline assignment: CDR1 SGHKS and CDR2 YYEKEE (reference sequence). The CDR3 here is CASSLRIAGEPGELFF. The DNA for the CDR3 is TGTGCCAGCAGCTTGAGGATAGCGGGAGAACCCGGGGAGCTGTTTTTT. Variable domain in full (rest from reference TRBV5-5 and TRBJ2-2): DAGVTQSPTHLIKTRGQQVTLRCSPISGHKSVSWYQQVLGQGPQFIFQYYEKEERGRGNFPDRFSARQFPNYSSELNVNALLLGDSALYLCASSLRIAGEPGELFFGEGSRLTVL.

The V call is TRBV9, the J call TRBJ2-3; the match to TRBD2 covers 7 bases. Germline V CDR1 and CDR2: SGDLS, YYNGEE. The CDR3 extends over 15 amino acids. The V segment lost 7 bases and the J segment 0 bases; nucleotides outside the gene matches: 8. CDR3 loop: CASSGEGTSTDTQYF. DNA for the CDR3: TGTGCCAGCTCGGGGGAGGGGACTAGCACAGATACGCAGTATTTT.

The CDR3 coding sequence is TGTGCCAGCAGTTTAGCGGGAGTCTCCTACGAGCAGTACTTC. Translated: CASSLAGVSYEQYF. The chain combines TRBV28 with TRBJ2-5, with 7 nucleotides matching TRBD2. The last part of the DNA fits TRBJ2-7 better; the J call may be wrong. The CDR3 totals 14 residues. Germline CDR1 MDHEN, CDR2 SYDVKM.

The CDR3 nucleotides are TGCGCCAGCAGCTTGTCGGGACAAGTGGCTAATGAAAAACTGTTTTTT. As protein: CASSLSGQVANEKLFF. V gene TRBV5-1 combines with J gene TRBJ1-4, with a tentative D call TRBD1 (6 bases). The germline CDR1 and CDR2 sequences are SGHRS and YFSETQ. V was cut by 1 base and J by 3 bases, with 13 bases left in between. This CDR3 has 16 amino acids. Variable domain in full (rest from reference TRBV5-1 and TRBJ1-4): KAGVTQTPRYLIKTRGQQVTLSCSPISGHRSVSWYQQTPGQGLQFLFEYFSETQRNKGNFPGRFSGRQFSNSRSEMNVSTLELGDSALYLCASSLSGQVANEKLFFGSGTQLSVL.

This clone was observed once. This chain links TRBV7-9 with TRBJ2-3; weak D call: TRBD2 (6 bases). CDR3 size: 15 residues. V was shortened by 6 bases and J by 1 base, with 14 bases between the two germline ends. Germline CDR1 reads SEHNR; CDR2 reads FQNEAQ (reference sequence). CDR3 sequence reads: CASRQSSSGTDTQYF. The CDR3 DNA reads as TGTGCCAGCAGGCAGTCCTCTAGCGGCACAGATACGCAGTATTTT. Full variable domain (remainder filled in from reference TRBV7-9 and TRBJ2-3): DTGVSQNPRHKITKRGQNVTFRCDPISEHNRLYWYRQTLGQGPEFLTYFQNEAQLEKSRLLSDRFSAERPKGSFSTLEIQRTEQGDSAMYLCASRQSSSGTDTQYFGPGTRLTVL.

The rearrangement joins TRBV5-1 to TRBJ2-3, with 13 bases fitting TRBD2. This CDR3 has 16 residues. In germline, CDR1 is SGHRS, CDR2 YFSETQ. With 3 bases clipped from V and 4 bases from J, the junction kept 5 bases outside the gene matches. The chain's CDR3 is CASSSGTSGAPDTQYF. CDR3 DNA: TGCGCCAGCAGCTCCGGGACTAGCGGGGCCCCAGATACGCAGTATTTT.